A selection of T cell receptor beta chains follows, all from one sample in a study of T-cell memory formation after mild COVID-19. TCRdb used MiXCR to reprocess the 5' RACE reads, holding one entry per CDR3 protein. The sample holds 580,000 or so distinct CDR3 sequences, 15% to 20% seen once. Specimen: PBMCs or a T cell subset sorted from them (not recorded which). The receptors here all came from an adult woman who had mild COVID-19 (a few samples of this study predate the infection). Cell type and time point are not known. The CDR3 runs from the conserved cysteine through the conserved F or W. Each record gives: V gene, CDR3 length, clone size, J gene, D gene, CDR3 protein, CDR3 DNA. The D gene is left open where the match is weak. Clone size is stated in some rows and not others, as once, few, many or a class when expanded.

v_call: TRBV30; cdr3_length: 14; clone_size: NA; j_call: TRBJ2-1; d_call: NA; cdr3_aa: CAWSVRLVNNEQFF; cdr3_nt: TGTGCCTGGAGCGTCAGACTAGTGAACAATGAGCAGTTCTTC
v_call: TRBV7-9; cdr3_length: 15; clone_size: once; j_call: TRBJ1-5; d_call: NA; cdr3_aa: CASSSGRGAREHQHF; cdr3_nt: TGTGCCAGCAGCTCAGGTCGGGGGGCTAGGGAGCACCAGCATTTT
v_call: TRBV12-3/TRBV12-4; cdr3_length: 15; clone_size: few; j_call: TRBJ1-4; d_call: NA; cdr3_aa: CASSFNFGVDEKLFF; cdr3_nt: TGTGCCAGCAGTTTTAATTTCGGGGTCGATGAAAAACTGTTTTTT
v_call: TRBV27; cdr3_length: 15; clone_size: NA; j_call: TRBJ2-7; d_call: TRBD2; cdr3_aa: CASSLTSGSLYEQYF; cdr3_nt: TGTGCCAGCAGTTTAACTAGCGGGAGTTTGTACGAGCAGTACTTC
v_call: TRBV20-1; cdr3_length: 15; clone_size: many; j_call: TRBJ2-2; d_call: TRBD1; cdr3_aa: CSARGQGDNTGELFF; cdr3_nt: TGCAGTGCTAGGGGACAGGGGGACAACACCGGGGAGCTGTTTTTT
v_call: TRBV5-1; cdr3_length: 18; clone_size: few; j_call: TRBJ2-7; d_call: TRBD1; cdr3_aa: CASSSMAGGGTAAYEQYF; cdr3_nt: TGCGCCAGCAGCTCGATGGCAGGCGGTGGGACAGCAGCCTACGAGCAGTACTTC
v_call: TRBV7-2; cdr3_length: 15; clone_size: NA; j_call: TRBJ2-7; d_call: TRBD1; cdr3_aa: CASTVPDRGTYEQYF; cdr3_nt: TGTGCCAGCACGGTCCCGGACAGGGGCACCTACGAGCAGTACTTC
v_call: TRBV7-3; cdr3_length: 15; clone_size: few; j_call: TRBJ1-1; d_call: NA; cdr3_aa: CASSSLGSSNTEAFF; cdr3_nt: TGTGCCAGCAGCTCCCTGGGCTCCTCGAACACTGAAGCTTTCTTT
v_call: TRBV7-9; cdr3_length: 20; clone_size: few; j_call: TRBJ2-2; d_call: NA; cdr3_aa: CASSRRLDTVRPSGTGELFF; cdr3_nt: TGTGCCAGCAGCCGGCGACTGGACACCGTAAGGCCGTCGGGCACCGGGGAGCTGTTTTTT
v_call: TRBV28; cdr3_length: 17; clone_size: NA; j_call: TRBJ2-2; d_call: TRBD2; cdr3_aa: CASSLSAGGQNTGELFF; cdr3_nt: TGTGCCAGCAGTTTATCAGCGGGAGGCCAGAACACCGGGGAGCTGTTTTTT
v_call: TRBV6-1; cdr3_length: 16; clone_size: few; j_call: TRBJ1-5; d_call: TRBD1; cdr3_aa: CASSEAGTALNQPQHF; cdr3_nt: TGTGCCAGCAGTGAAGCCGGGACAGCTCTCAATCAGCCCCAGCATTTT
v_call: TRBV10-3; cdr3_length: 14; clone_size: NA; j_call: TRBJ1-5; d_call: NA; cdr3_aa: CAISDYNSNQPQHF; cdr3_nt: TGTGCCATCAGTGACTACAATAGCAATCAGCCCCAGCATTTT
v_call: TRBV2; cdr3_length: 14; clone_size: NA; j_call: TRBJ2-1; d_call: NA; cdr3_aa: CASSDRRPDNEQFF; cdr3_nt: TGTGCCAGCAGTGACAGGAGGCCCGACAATGAGCAGTTCTTC
v_call: TRBV3-1; cdr3_length: 14; clone_size: few; j_call: TRBJ1-5; d_call: TRBD1; cdr3_aa: CASRPTTGVGPQHF; cdr3_nt: TGTGCCAGCAGACCCACCACAGGGGTAGGGCCCCAGCATTTT
v_call: TRBV15; cdr3_length: 16; clone_size: NA; j_call: TRBJ2-2; d_call: NA; cdr3_aa: CATSSVNPYPTGELFF; cdr3_nt: TGTGCCACCAGCAGCGTCAATCCCTACCCCACCGGGGAGCTGTTTTTT
v_call: TRBV7-3; cdr3_length: 13; clone_size: few; j_call: TRBJ1-4; d_call: NA; cdr3_aa: CASSPDSGEKLFF; cdr3_nt: TGTGCCAGCAGCCCGGACAGTGGGGAAAAACTGTTTTTT
v_call: TRBV7-7; cdr3_length: 13; clone_size: few; j_call: TRBJ2-6; d_call: NA; cdr3_aa: CASSTREANVLTF; cdr3_nt: TGTGCTAGCAGCACTCGCGAGGCCAACGTCCTGACTTTC
v_call: TRBV3-1; cdr3_length: 15; clone_size: NA; j_call: TRBJ1-1; d_call: NA; cdr3_aa: CASSPRPLRNTEAFF; cdr3_nt: TGTGCCAGCAGCCCGCGGCCGCTGAGGAACACTGAAGCTTTCTTT
v_call: TRBV5-1; cdr3_length: 16; clone_size: few; j_call: TRBJ2-1; d_call: NA; cdr3_aa: CASSLGLDRHGNEQFF; cdr3_nt: TGCGCCAGCAGCTTGGGGCTAGATAGGCATGGCAATGAGCAGTTCTTC
v_call: TRBV6-5; cdr3_length: 15; clone_size: few; j_call: TRBJ1-4; d_call: TRBD1; cdr3_aa: CASSRGDRAGEKLFF; cdr3_nt: TGTGCCAGCAGTCGAGGGGACAGGGCGGGTGAAAAACTGTTTTTT
v_call: TRBV19; cdr3_length: 14; clone_size: NA; j_call: TRBJ1-5; d_call: NA; cdr3_aa: CASSVRGPNQPQHF; cdr3_nt: TGTGCCAGTAGTGTCCGTGGCCCCAATCAGCCCCAGCATTTT
v_call: TRBV6-5; cdr3_length: 14; clone_size: few; j_call: TRBJ1-5; d_call: NA; cdr3_aa: CASSLGRKNQPQHF; cdr3_nt: TGTGCCAGCAGCCTCGGACGGAAGAATCAGCCCCAGCATTTT
v_call: TRBV6-2/TRBV6-3; cdr3_length: 17; clone_size: few; j_call: TRBJ2-7; d_call: TRBD2; cdr3_aa: CASSYFGLAGVEYEQYF; cdr3_nt: TGTGCCAGCAGTTATTTCGGACTAGCGGGAGTGGAATACGAGCAGTACTTC
v_call: TRBV12-3/TRBV12-4; cdr3_length: 13; clone_size: NA; j_call: TRBJ2-1; d_call: NA; cdr3_aa: CASSFGKRNEQFF; cdr3_nt: TGTGCCAGCAGTTTCGGGAAGAGGAATGAGCAGTTCTTC
v_call: TRBV12-5; cdr3_length: 14; clone_size: NA; j_call: TRBJ1-5; d_call: NA; cdr3_aa: CARTTRTEDQPQHF; cdr3_nt: TGTGCTAGGACAACTCGAACGGAAGATCAGCCCCAGCATTTT
v_call: TRBV20-1; cdr3_length: 14; clone_size: few; j_call: TRBJ2-1; d_call: TRBD2; cdr3_aa: CSAFAGGPHNEQFF; cdr3_nt: TGCAGTGCGTTTGCGGGAGGGCCCCACAATGAGCAGTTCTTC
v_call: TRBV15; cdr3_length: 14; clone_size: few; j_call: TRBJ1-2; d_call: NA; cdr3_aa: CATSRVAGSYGYTF; cdr3_nt: TGTGCCACCAGCAGAGTTGCGGGGAGCTATGGCTACACCTTC
v_call: TRBV9; cdr3_length: 17; clone_size: NA; j_call: TRBJ1-2; d_call: TRBD1; cdr3_aa: CASSVAQGLQGSYGYTF; cdr3_nt: TGTGCCAGCAGCGTAGCCCAAGGGTTACAGGGGAGCTATGGCTACACCTTC
v_call: TRBV29-1; cdr3_length: 14; clone_size: NA; j_call: TRBJ2-3; d_call: TRBD2; cdr3_aa: CSASTSGGAGTQYF; cdr3_nt: TGCAGCGCTTCGACTAGCGGGGGGGCAGGTACGCAGTATTTT
v_call: TRBV11-1; cdr3_length: 15; clone_size: NA; j_call: TRBJ2-7; d_call: TRBD1; cdr3_aa: CASSLQGQPSHEQYF; cdr3_nt: TGTGCCAGCAGCTTACAGGGACAGCCCAGCCACGAGCAGTACTTC
v_call: TRBV12-3/TRBV12-4; cdr3_length: 18; clone_size: few; j_call: TRBJ2-1; d_call: TRBD2; cdr3_aa: CASSFRALLAGGYNEQFF; cdr3_nt: TGTGCCAGCAGTTTTAGGGCCCTACTAGCGGGAGGCTACAATGAGCAGTTCTTC
v_call: TRBV7-9; cdr3_length: 16; clone_size: few; j_call: TRBJ2-1; d_call: TRBD1; cdr3_aa: CASSPRDSLSYNEQFF; cdr3_nt: TGTGCCAGCAGCCCCAGGGACAGTCTCTCCTACAATGAGCAGTTCTTC
v_call: TRBV2; cdr3_length: 14; clone_size: few; j_call: TRBJ2-7; d_call: NA; cdr3_aa: CASSEAGPEYEQYF; cdr3_nt: TGTGCCAGCAGTGAGGCCGGTCCGGAATACGAGCAGTACTTC
v_call: TRBV2; cdr3_length: 14; clone_size: NA; j_call: TRBJ1-1; d_call: NA; cdr3_aa: CASSETGASTEAFF; cdr3_nt: TGTGCCAGCAGTGAAACGGGGGCTAGCACTGAAGCTTTCTTT
v_call: TRBV5-1; cdr3_length: 15; clone_size: NA; j_call: TRBJ2-1; d_call: NA; cdr3_aa: CASSLGTDSYNEQFF; cdr3_nt: TGCGCCAGCAGCTTGGGGACAGACTCCTACAATGAGCAGTTCTTC